The 13 T cell receptor beta chains below all came from one sample that was sequenced in a study of Ad26.COV2.S vaccination and SARS-CoV-2 variants. TCRdb keeps only in-frame clones here, not all; method: immunoSEQ multiplex PCR. The table has hundreds of thousands of clones, over 75% seen once. As for treatment: some 20 received Ad26.COV2.S at low or high dose, single or two shots; roughly five received placebo; per-sample allocation not given. Repertoires come from day 63 after the first vaccine or placebo injection. The input for sequencing was peripheral blood, taken in a trial of Ad26.COV2.S vaccine versus placebo. These receptor sequences come from a person between 18 and 65 years old who received the Ad26.COV2.S COVID-19 vaccine or a placebo.

This chain uses TRBV15 with TRBJ2-1, with TRBD2 identical over 10 bases. CDR1 is LNHNV and CDR2 is YYDKDF in the germline V gene (reference sequence). This CDR3 is 13 amino acids long. The J segment lost 12 bases and the V segment lost 3 bases, leaving 5 bases of the junction unmatched. The CDR3 coding sequence is TGTGCCACCAGCAGTCCCGGGACTAGCGTGCAGTTCTTC. Translation gives CATSSPGTSVQFF.

The V gene is TRBV7-2, the J gene TRBJ2-7; tentatively, D is TRBD1 (5 bases). Germline V lookup: CDR1 SGHTA, CDR2 FQGNSA. The length of the CDR3 is 14 residues. Trimming removed 5 bases from V and 0 bases from J, with 11 bases in between. The CDR3, as DNA: TGTGCCAGCAGCCCAGGGTTTGGCTCCTACGAGCAGTACTTC. Protein product: CASSPGFGSYEQYF.

Written as DNA, the CDR3 is TGTGCCAGCAGCTTAGCAGGGAGCACCACAGATACGCAGTATTTT. Translating it yields CASSLAGSTTDTQYF. The rearrangement joins TRBV11-3 to TRBJ2-3; D may correspond to TRBD1 or TRBD2 (5 bases each). V was clipped by 1 base and J by 2 bases, with 10 bases between them. The CDR3 is 15 amino acids. Germline V gene sequence: CDR1 SGHNT, CDR2 YENEEA.

V and J are TRBV9 and TRBJ1-3; no reliable D call. Germline CDR1 is SGDLS and CDR2 is YYNGEE. The CDR3 covers 16 residues. V lost 3 bases and J 1 base, leaving 14 bases between the germline ends. CDR3 loop: CASSDPTTGSGNTIYF. CDR3 in DNA: TGTGCCAGCAGCGATCCGACGACTGGGTCTGGAAACACCATATATTTT.

V usage is TRBV10-2 and J usage is TRBJ1-4; no firm D call. Germline loops: CDR1 WSHSY, CDR2 SAAADI. CDR3 length: 15 amino acids. Deletions cut 0 bases from V and 8 bases from J, with 13 bases between. CDR3 loop: CASSESEGRREKLFF. CDR3 nucleotide sequence: TGCGCCAGCAGTGAGTCGGAAGGGAGACGAGAAAAACTGTTTTTT.

The chain joins TRBV6-5 to TRBJ1-3, with a tentative D call TRBD1 (5 bases). V shed 4 bases and J shed 0 bases, with 13 bases lying between them. This CDR3 comprises 16 residues. Looked up from germline, CDR1 is MNHEY and CDR2 is SVGAGI. The CDR3, as DNA: TGTGCCAGCAGTTCTTTTGCAGGGACCTCTGGAAACACCATATATTTT. It encodes CASSSFAGTSGNTIYF.

This rearrangement joins TRBV14 to TRBJ1-2, with 7 bases that match TRBD1. The V gene end was trimmed by 1 base and the J gene end by 8 bases; junction bases not matched to a gene: 1. Germline values: CDR1 SGHDN, CDR2 FVKESK. The CDR3 is made up of 12 amino acids. CDR3 region: CASSQGGGGYTF. In DNA, the CDR3 is TGTGCCAGCAGCCAAGGAGGGGGCGGCTACACCTTC.

Comments on this clone: Compared with germline, one end of the junction differs, possibly owing to a read error. The chain uses TRBV18 and TRBJ2-7; 9 bases map to TRBD2. Germline loops: CDR1 KGHSH, CDR2 LQKENI. This CDR3 has 15 residues. CDR3 sequence reads: CASSPVSGGSNEQYF. The CDR3 DNA reads TGTGCCAGCTCACCAGTTAGCGGGGGCTCCAACGAGCAGTACTTC.

As concerns this clone: One end of the junction varies from germline; a read error may be responsible. The rearrangement uses TRBV7-7 and TRBJ2-3, with 9 nucleotides matching TRBD1. Germline CDR1 SSHAT, CDR2 FNYEAQ (reference sequence). The CDR3 runs 18 residues. In nucleotides, the CDR3 is TGTGCTAGCAGCGCCGGGACAGGGCCGCTCCCCAGTACAGATACGCAGTATTTT. The encoded protein is CASSAGTGPLPSTDTQYF.

The V gene is TRBV12-3 or TRBV12-4, the J gene TRBJ2-1; 8 nucleotides align to TRBD1. The trim removed 3 bases at V and 10 bases at J, leaving 5 bases unmatched. The CDR3 extends over 13 amino acids. CDR3 region: CASSLGNRGEQFF. The DNA of the CDR3 is TGTGCCAGCAGTTTGGGGAACAGGGGGGAGCAGTTCTTC.

This chain joins TRBV10-3 and TRBJ2-3, with 7 bases fitting TRBD1. The germline V gene has CDR1 ENHRY and CDR2 SYGVKD. The CDR3 totals 13 residues. The ends lost 8 bases at V and 0 bases at J; junction bases unmatched: 2. CDR3 coding DNA: TGTGCCATCCGGACAGGAAGCACAGATACGCAGTATTTT. It specifies CAIRTGSTDTQYF.

V and J are TRBV6-5 and TRBJ1-2, with D uncertain. The CDR3 is made up of 11 amino acids. Deletions cut 6 bases from V and 8 bases from J, with 10 bases between. Germline lookup yields CDR1 MNHEY and CDR2 SVGAGI. CDR3 protein: CASRDQKGYTF. DNA for the CDR3: TGTGCCAGCAGGGACCAAAAGGGCTACACCTTC.

The chain carries TRBV2 and TRBJ2-3; D is unresolved. CDR1 and CDR2 from the germline V gene are SNHLY and FYNNEI. The length of the CDR3 is 12 residues. The V gene lost 4 bases and the J gene lost 8 bases, with 10 bases spanning the gap. Written as DNA, the CDR3 is TGTGCCAGCAGTGGTTCTAAGGGTACGCAGTATTTT. This encodes CASSGSKGTQYF.